The source of this T cell receptor (beta chain) is a study of blood T cell repertoires in COVID-19. Original data processing: Counts of nucleated cells, estimated from reference gene primer amplification, were obtained. Produced via immunoSEQ multiplex PCR; TCRdb's table is partial and in-frame only. That table furnishes V, J and clone size, whereas the DNA furnished D and trimming. The profile covers about 190,000 clones, with around three quarters appearing a single time and about 17% taken by the ten largest. The germline V and J ends were trimmed by 2 bases and 4 bases, with 13 bases remaining between them. This CDR3 has 15 amino acids. Germline lookup yields CDR1 SGHDT and CDR2 YYEEEE. Adults between roughly 18 and 95 years of age took part from about two dozen US areas.

Material: PBMCs or T cells enriched from blood (not recorded which). This TCR was sampled from a woman aged 45-60 years with acute COVID-19. The V and J genes are TRBV5-6 and TRBJ1-5; D may be TRBD1 (6 bases). CDR3 region: CASSFLTGDNQPQHF. Here the CDR3 DNA reads TGTGCCAGCAGCTTTTTGACAGGAGATAATCAGCCCCAGCATTTT.